This is a list of T cell receptor beta chains from one sample in a study of T cells in Graves' hyperthyroidism and ophthalmopathy. Each CDR3 protein gets one entry after TCRdb re-called the multiplex PCR reads with MiXCR. The sample lists more than 500,000 distinct CDR3 sequences, roughly 14% occurring once. Sequencing used blood. These receptors were taken from a woman aged 40 to 50 with Graves' ophthalmopathy. CDR3s include the opening cysteine and the closing phenylalanine or tryptophan. A D gene is named only where the DNA matches it firmly. Only some rows state a clone size, as once, few, many or a class for expanded clones.

cdr3_aa: CASSFRQVQETQYF
cdr3_nt: TGTGCCAGCAGCTTCAGACAGGTACAAGAGACCCAGTACTTC
v_call: TRBV7-6
clone_size: many
j_call: TRBJ2-5
d_call: -

cdr3_aa: CTSSLIGDEQYF
cdr3_nt: TGTACCAGCAGCTTAATCGGGGACGAGCAGTACTTC
v_call: TRBV7-8
clone_size: many
j_call: TRBJ2-7
d_call: -

cdr3_aa: CASAHRTSGRNLYEQYF
cdr3_nt: TGTGCTAGTGCCCATCGGACTAGCGGGAGAAATTTATACGAGCAGTACTTC
v_call: TRBV12-5
clone_size: -
j_call: TRBJ2-7
d_call: TRBD2

cdr3_aa: CASRGLGGNTIYF
cdr3_nt: TGTGCCAGCAGGGGGTTGGGTGGAAACACCATATATTTT
v_call: TRBV6-4
clone_size: -
j_call: TRBJ1-3
d_call: -

cdr3_aa: CASSPYTSGGNTGELFF
cdr3_nt: TGTGCCAGCAGTCCCTACACTAGCGGAGGGAACACCGGGGAGCTGTTTTTT
v_call: TRBV27
clone_size: many
j_call: TRBJ2-2
d_call: TRBD2

cdr3_aa: CSVTPGLAGGEQYF
cdr3_nt: TGCAGCGTTACTCCGGGACTAGCGGGAGGAGAGCAGTACTTC
v_call: TRBV29-1
clone_size: many
j_call: TRBJ2-7
d_call: TRBD2

cdr3_aa: CASSFSLGGGGYTF
cdr3_nt: TGTGCCAGCAGTTTCTCATTAGGGGGGGGTGGTTACACCTTC
v_call: TRBV27
clone_size: many
j_call: TRBJ1-2
d_call: -

cdr3_aa: CAEERYNYGYTF
cdr3_nt: TGTGCCGAGGAACGCTATAACTATGGCTACACCTTC
v_call: TRBV30
clone_size: many
j_call: TRBJ1-2
d_call: -

cdr3_aa: CASKNAGDGTYEQYF
cdr3_nt: TGTGCCAGCAAAAACGCGGGAGACGGTACCTACGAGCAGTACTTC
v_call: TRBV6-1
clone_size: -
j_call: TRBJ2-7
d_call: TRBD2

cdr3_aa: CSAQDRGAGNTIYF
cdr3_nt: TGCAGTGCCCAAGACAGGGGTGCTGGAAACACCATATATTTT
v_call: TRBV20-1
clone_size: few
j_call: TRBJ1-3
d_call: TRBD1

cdr3_aa: CASSLGRGRDTEAFF
cdr3_nt: TGTGCCAGCAGCTTAGGCAGGGGGCGTGACACTGAAGCTTTCTTT
v_call: TRBV7-2
clone_size: few
j_call: TRBJ1-1
d_call: TRBD1